One and the same sample provided the 14 T cell receptor beta chains below, sequenced in a study. Using its own MiXCR run on the RT-PCR reads, TCRdb lists one record per CDR3 protein. The sample contains around 700,000 distinct CDR3 sequences, more than 13% of which appear only once. Sequenced: memory CD4+ T cells from blood. These receptors came from a female donor in good health, serving as a healthy control.

The chain employs TRBV12-3 or TRBV12-4 and TRBJ1-2; TRBD1 agrees at 8 bases. The CDR3 runs to 15 residues. The ends lost 2 bases at V and 3 bases at J; junction bases unmatched: 5. The CDR3 nucleotides are TGTGCCAGCAGTTTAACGGTGACAGGGGACTATGGCTACACCTTC. This translates into CASSLTVTGDYGYTF.

This chain connects TRBV6-1 to TRBJ1-3, with D possibly being TRBD1 (6 bases). Deletions cut 2 bases from V and 4 bases from J, with 12 bases between. Germline-derived CDR1 and CDR2 are MNHNS and SASEGT. The CDR3 has 15 amino acids. This CDR3 is CASSEMGAKGNTIYF. The DNA for the CDR3 is TGTGCCAGCAGTGAAATGGGGGCGAAAGGAAACACCATATATTTT.

In this sample, this clonotype turned up many times. This sequence joins TRBV29-1 and TRBJ2-1; D ambiguous. Germline V gene lookup returns CDR1 SQVTM and CDR2 ANQGSEA. V was trimmed by 2 bases and J by 4 bases, leaving 9 bases between them. There are 13 residues in the CDR3. CDR3 in amino acids: CSVEITQYNEQFF. The CDR3 DNA reads as TGCAGCGTTGAAATAACACAGTACAATGAGCAGTTCTTC.

At least ten counts were recorded for this clonotype. This chain connects TRBV29-1 to TRBJ1-1; 7 nucleotides agree with TRBD1. Germline CDR1 SQVTM, CDR2 ANQGSEA. V lost 7 bases to trimming and J lost 6 bases; unmatched junction nucleotides: 11. The CDR3 totals 13 residues. CDR3 sequence (DNA): TGCAGCGCCCAGGGACAGTCTGGCTCTGAAGCTTTCTTT. Translating it yields CSAQGQSGSEAFF.

This clonotype has more than one count but fewer than ten. This rearrangement joins TRBV5-4 to TRBJ1-5, with D maybe TRBD1 (5 bases). The CDR3 extends over 14 amino acids. Germline values: CDR1 SGHNT, CDR2 YYREEE (reference sequence). Trimming cost V 5 bases and J 7 bases, with 16 bases left between them. CDR3 DNA sequence: TGTGCCAGCAGTAGGGAGGGGAGCGACCAGCCCCAGCATTTT. This codes for CASSREGSDQPQHF.

The chain employs TRBV30 and TRBJ2-3, with TRBD2 matching 9 bases. CDR1 GTSNPN and CDR2 SVGIG come from the germline V gene (reference sequence). This CDR3 contains 15 residues. V lost 4 bases, J lost 3 bases, and 8 bases stayed unmatched. CDR3 DNA sequence: TGTGCCTGGACCAGGGCGGGAGGGCCGACAGATACGCAGTATTTT. Translated, it gives CAWTRAGGPTDTQYF. The full variable domain, in which reference TRBV30 and TRBJ2-3 provide the parts outside the CDR3, is SQTIHQWPATLVQPVGSPLSLECTVEGTSNPNLYWYRQAAGRGLQLLFYSVGIGQISSEVPQNLSASRPQDRQFILSSKKLLLSDSGFYLCAWTRAGGPTDTQYFGPGTRLTVL.

In its sample, this clonotype was seen a few times. The V gene is TRBV3-1, the J gene TRBJ2-2; 7 bases align to TRBD1. V was clipped by 8 bases and J by 1 base; unmatched bases: 4. This CDR3 is 14 amino acids long. Germline CDR1 and CDR2: LGHDT and YNNKEL (reference sequence). CDR3 protein: CASLGQENTGELFF. The CDR3 DNA is TGTGCCAGCCTCGGACAGGAGAACACCGGGGAGCTGTTTTTT.

This clonotype was seen only a few times. This sequence joins TRBV25-1 and TRBJ1-2; D is unresolved. Between the trimmed V and J ends, which lost 1 base and 7 bases, there was a span of 4 bases. This CDR3 spans 11 amino acids. Germline CDR1 reads MGHDK; CDR2 reads SYGVNS. The CDR3 region is CASSEFTGYTF. The CDR3, as DNA: TGTGCCAGCAGTGAATTTACTGGCTACACCTTC.

The chain couples TRBV6-6 to TRBJ1-4; TRBD1 matches 7 bases. This CDR3 has 18 amino acids. Germline CDR1 MNHNY, CDR2 SVGAGI (reference sequence). Trimming took 3 bases from V and 2 from J; bases not matched to a gene: 12. The CDR3 DNA follows: TGTGCCAGCAGTTATCCCTTAGGGGGCGCAGCCACTAATGAAAAACTGTTTTTT. Its protein product is CASSYPLGGAATNEKLFF.

The chain recombines TRBV5-1 with TRBJ1-2; D is unresolved. CDR1 is SGHRS and CDR2 is YFSETQ in the germline V gene. V was clipped by 5 bases and J by 6 bases, with 17 bases between them. The length of the CDR3 is 14 residues. CDR3 bases: TGCGCCAGCAGTTCCCCCCGGACCGAGGATGGCTACACCTTC. It specifies CASSSPRTEDGYTF.

The chain recombines TRBV18 with TRBJ2-5; unclear D gene. This CDR3 contains 12 residues. Germline V lookup: CDR1 KGHSH, CDR2 LQKENI. The V end was cut by 1 base, the J end by 10 bases, with 10 bases between. CDR3 region: CASSPRLDVQYF. CDR3 DNA sequence: TGTGCCAGCTCACCACGCCTGGACGTCCAGTACTTC.

V and J are TRBV7-9 and TRBJ2-3; 15 positions agree with TRBD2. Germline CDR1 reads SEHNR; CDR2 reads FQNEAQ (reference sequence). V lost 8 bases, J lost 6 bases, and 3 bases stayed unmatched. This CDR3 has 14 amino acids. The CDR3 sequence: CASGTSGRLDTQYF. DNA of the CDR3: TGTGCCAGCGGGACTAGCGGGAGGTTGGATACGCAGTATTTT.

This clonotype was recorded many times. The chain is built from TRBV12-3 or TRBV12-4 and TRBJ1-5, with 7 bases fitting TRBD1. V shed 6 bases and J 2 bases; nucleotides not matched to a gene: 4. The CDR3 length is 14 residues. The CDR3 coding sequence is TGTGCCAGCAGCACGCAGGGGGGCAATCAGCCCCAGCATTTT. Translating gives CASSTQGGNQPQHF.

This clonotype was seen a handful of times. This sequence joins TRBV6-5 and TRBJ2-7, with D perhaps matching TRBD1 (5 bases). CDR1 MNHEY and CDR2 SVGAGI come from the germline V gene. Trimming took off 2 bases at V and 2 bases at J, with 16 bases between the two ends. This CDR3 is built from 16 residues. CDR3 bases: TGTGCCAGCAGTTACCTCCCGTTACAGGCGGCCTACGAGCAGTACTTC. Translation: CASSYLPLQAAYEQYF.